The 32 T cell receptor beta chains presented below share a single source sample, sequenced in a study of cytomegalovirus exposure and HLA in healthy donors. The PCR employed 60 Vbeta primers together with 13 Jbeta primers. The data were produced by immunoSEQ multiplex PCR, yet TCRdb's version contains in-frame clones alone and is incomplete. This table has 140,000 or so clones, about 80% appearing once. Sequenced sample: PBMCs. The receptor set was obtained from a woman between 55 and 75 years old in good health and CMV-seropositive.

This chain links TRBV7-2 with TRBJ1-2; the match to TRBD1 covers 8 bases. The germline CDR1 and CDR2 sequences are SGHTA and FQGNSA. V trimming: 0 bases; J trimming: 4 bases; junction bases outside the gene matches: 7. There are 16 residues in the CDR3. CDR3 amino acids: CASSLAPGQGGYGYTF. The CDR3 DNA reads as TGTGCCAGCAGCTTAGCCCCCGGACAGGGCGGCTATGGCTACACCTTC.

V is TRBV19 and J is TRBJ1-4, with a tentative D call TRBD1 (6 bases). CDR1 is LNHDA and CDR2 is SQIVND in the germline V gene (reference sequence). Trimming stripped 10 bases from V and 8 bases from J, with 26 bases between. The CDR3 is 16 residues long. The CDR3 spells CATGEPDRTLREKLFF. DNA of the CDR3: TGTGCCACCGGGGAACCCGACAGGACCTTAAGAGAAAAACTGTTTTTT.

The gene calls are TRBV30 and TRBJ2-3; a weak D match, TRBD1 (6 bases). The V end lost 4 bases, the J end lost 4 bases, and 12 bases lay between the germline ends. The germline CDR1 and CDR2 sequences are GTSNPN and SVGIG (reference sequence). This CDR3 contains 13 residues. CDR3 nucleotides: TGTGCCTGGAAACAGGGTGGGGCAGATACGCAGTATTTT. Amino acids: CAWKQGGADTQYF.

The rearrangement links TRBV4-3 to TRBJ2-7; the D is unclear. V shed 0 bases and J shed 0 bases, with 9 bases lying between them. The germline V gene has CDR1 LGHNA and CDR2 YSLEER. The CDR3 runs to 15 residues. CDR3 bases: TGCGCCAGCAGCCAAGAGGCAGCGAGCTCCTACGAGCAGTACTTC. As protein: CASSQEAASSYEQYF.

This clone came up once. V is TRBV7-2 and J is TRBJ2-7, with TRBD2 matching 14 bases. The germline CDR1 and CDR2 sequences are SGHTA and FQGNSA. The CDR3 sequence is 19 residues long. With 5 bases clipped from V and 2 bases from J, the junction kept 14 bases outside the gene matches. The CDR3 sequence: CASSQRGLAGVGFPYEQYF. In DNA, the CDR3 is TGTGCCAGCAGCCAAAGGGGACTAGCGGGGGTGGGCTTCCCCTACGAGCAGTACTTC.

The chain employs TRBV7-2 and TRBJ2-3; D is possibly TRBD2 (6 bases). Trimming stripped 5 bases from V and 1 base from J, with 19 bases between. Germline values: CDR1 SGHTA, CDR2 FQGNSA. CDR3 length equals 17 residues. Written as DNA, the CDR3 is TGTGCCAGCAGCGCCCAATCGACTAGGATAGGCACAGATACGCAGTATTTT. This sequence encodes CASSAQSTRIGTDTQYF.

The sample holds one count of this clone. The chain couples TRBV7-8 to TRBJ2-5; 9 nucleotides match TRBD1. The germline V gene encodes CDR1 SGHVS and CDR2 FQNEAQ. The CDR3 spans 15 residues. With V trimmed by 5 bases and J by 11 bases, 15 bases remained unmatched. This chain's CDR3 is CASSNTPGQGRVQYF. DNA for the CDR3: TGTGCCAGCAGCAACACCCCGGGACAGGGCCGAGTGCAGTACTTC.

The genes are TRBV2 and TRBJ2-3; the D is unclear. This CDR3 has 14 amino acids. CDR1 and CDR2 (germline): SNHLY, FYNNEI. Trimming took off 7 bases at V and 2 bases at J, with 13 bases between the two ends. CDR3 loop: CASIRDTNTDTQYF. DNA for the CDR3: TGTGCCAGCATCCGCGACACCAACACAGATACGCAGTATTTT.

The chain combines TRBV27 with TRBJ1-4, with D possibly matching TRBD1 (5 bases). The CDR3 is made up of 20 amino acids. V lost 5 bases to trimming and J lost 2 bases, with 27 bases between them. From germline, CDR1 is MNHEY and CDR2 SMNVEV (reference sequence). The CDR3, as DNA: TGTGCCAGCAGTAAAATGGGATGGGGCCAAACACAGGTGACTAATGAAAAACTGTTTTTT. This encodes CASSKMGWGQTQVTNEKLFF.

The chain links TRBV9 to TRBJ2-7, with D possibly TRBD2 on 6 matching bases. V was pared by 0 bases and J by 4 bases, with 11 bases between. The germline CDR1 and CDR2 sequences are SGDLS and YYNGEE. CDR3 size: 14 residues. CDR3 nucleotides: TGTGCCAGCAGCGTAGCGGAGGGTGGGTACGAGCAGTACTTC. It translates to CASSVAEGGYEQYF.

This clone was seen only a few times. The gene calls are TRBV10-2 and TRBJ2-5; 7 positions match TRBD2. Matching the DNA end better, TRBJ2-7 makes the J call doubtful. CDR3 size: 16 residues. CDR1 and CDR2 from the germline V gene are WSHSY and SAAADI. Here the CDR3 DNA reads TGCGCCAGCAGTGAGTCGGGACTACTACTAACCTACGAGCAGTACTTC. Amino acids: CASSESGLLLTYEQYF.

This clone showed up just a few times. The chain uses TRBV7-2 and TRBJ2-1; D is uncertain. The germline V gene has CDR1 SGHTA and CDR2 FQGNSA. The CDR3 runs 12 residues. The V end lost 4 bases, the J end lost 12 bases, and 13 bases lay between the germline ends. In DNA form, the CDR3 reads TGTGCCAGCAGCTCAGCCCAGGAAAGGCAGTTCTTC. This codes for CASSSAQERQFF.

With regard to this clone: Additional DNA sequences in this sample encode the identical CDR3. The chain employs TRBV30 and TRBJ2-7; D not resolved. This CDR3 contains 13 residues. Trimming removed 4 bases from V and 0 bases from J, with 10 bases in between. Germline assignment: CDR1 GTSNPN and CDR2 SVGIG (reference sequence). CDR3 region: CAWMRGGSYEQYF. As DNA, the CDR3 is TGTGCCTGGATGAGAGGTGGCTCCTACGAGCAGTACTTC.

The V and J genes are TRBV5-1 and TRBJ1-1, with 10 bases lining up with TRBD1. Trimming at V came to 7 bases and at J to 4 bases, leaving 10 bases not matched to a gene. In germline, CDR1 is SGHRS, CDR2 YFSETQ. This CDR3 region has 15 residues. The CDR3 DNA reads as TGCGCCAGCGCCCAACGACAGGGGGCGCCCACTGAAGCTTTCTTT. It translates to CASAQRQGAPTEAFF.

The chain links TRBV7-2 to TRBJ2-7; D is unclear. V was shortened by 2 bases and J by 3 bases, with 8 bases between the two germline ends. The CDR3 runs to 13 residues. Germline V gives CDR1 SGHTA, CDR2 FQGNSA. The CDR3 DNA sequence: TGTGCCAGCAGCTTAAGAGCCAACTACGAGCAGTACTTC. Its translation is CASSLRANYEQYF.

This clone was seen once. The V gene is TRBV11-3, the J gene TRBJ2-7, with 10 bases that match TRBD1. The trim removed 5 bases at V and 4 bases at J, leaving 8 bases unmatched. CDR1 SGHNT and CDR2 YENEEA come from the germline V gene. The CDR3 runs to 15 residues. For the CDR3, the DNA is TGTGCCAGCAGCCCACGGGACAGGGGAAGGTACGAGCAGTACTTC. This gives the protein CASSPRDRGRYEQYF.

This chain uses TRBV30 with TRBJ1-2; D gene ambiguous. The CDR3 sequence is 18 residues long. Germline V gene data show CDR1 as GTSNPN and CDR2 as SVGIG (reference sequence). The V gene lost 0 bases and the J gene lost 7 bases, with 27 bases spanning the gap. The CDR3 loop reads CAWSVKAASPRRTGGYTF. CDR3 in DNA: TGTGCCTGGAGTGTAAAGGCGGCTTCCCCAAGAAGAACGGGTGGCTACACCTTC.

The chain carries TRBV11-2 and TRBJ2-7; 10 bases match TRBD1. Per germline, CDR1 SGHAT and CDR2 FQNNGV. Trimming cost V 2 bases and J 3 bases; bases outside gene matches: 7. The CDR3 has 16 residues. The CDR3 DNA follows: TGTGCCAGCAGCTTACACGGACAGGGGGGAGTCTACGAGCAGTACTTC. Translating it yields CASSLHGQGGVYEQYF.

This clone came up a few times. V is TRBV28 and J is TRBJ1-3; tentatively, D is TRBD1 (6 bases). Germline loops: CDR1 MDHEN, CDR2 SYDVKM. The V gene lost 2 bases and the J gene lost 3 bases, with 11 bases spanning the gap. This CDR3 contains 15 residues. The CDR3 DNA follows: TGTGCCAGCAGTTTAAGAGGGGGAAGTGGAAACACCATATATTTT. Translation: CASSLRGGSGNTIYF.

The J gene is TRBJ1-1, the V gene TRBV6-1; D is unclear. Germline loops: CDR1 MNHNS, CDR2 SASEGT. This CDR3 spans 12 amino acids. V was cut by 6 bases and J by 0 bases, with 5 bases left in between. The CDR3 DNA follows: TGTGCCAGCAGGGTAGTGAACACTGAAGCTTTCTTT. Its translation is CASRVVNTEAFF.

The chain combines TRBV7-6 with TRBJ2-1; 8 positions match TRBD2. The CDR3 is made up of 16 amino acids. CDR1 is SGHVS and CDR2 is FNYEAQ in the germline V gene. V lost 5 bases to trimming and J lost 10 bases; unmatched junction nucleotides: 16. CDR3 protein: CASSRSSAGPGGEQFF. The CDR3 DNA is TGTGCCAGCAGCCGATCCTCAGCGGGCCCGGGGGGGGAGCAGTTCTTC.

This rearrangement joins TRBV2 to TRBJ1-4; possible D gene TRBD1, 5 bases. This CDR3 is built from 14 residues. Trimming pared 6 bases from V and 5 bases from J, leaving 13 bases between. Germline V CDR1 and CDR2: SNHLY, FYNNEI. The DNA of the CDR3 is TGTGCCAGCAGAATAAGGGAGGGGAATGAAAAACTGTTTTTT. Translated, it gives CASRIREGNEKLFF.

This chain joins TRBV28 and TRBJ1-2; no definite D call. The CDR3 totals 12 residues. Germline V gives CDR1 MDHEN, CDR2 SYDVKM. Between the trimmed V and J ends, which lost 6 bases and 0 bases, there was a span of 5 bases. The CDR3 coding sequence is TGTGCCAGCAGAATAGCTAACTATGGCTACACCTTC. Protein sequence: CASRIANYGYTF.

This rearrangement joins TRBV7-6 to TRBJ2-6; the match to TRBD1 covers 9 bases. V trimming: 5 bases; J trimming: 4 bases; junction bases outside the gene matches: 3. The CDR3 consists of 15 residues. Germline CDR1 reads SGHVS; CDR2 reads FNYEAQ. CDR3 region: CASSPQGAGANVLTF. The DNA of the CDR3 is TGTGCCAGCAGCCCACAGGGGGCCGGGGCCAACGTCCTGACTTTC.

J is TRBJ2-3 and V is TRBV27; D may be TRBD2 (5 bases). V dropped 2 bases and J dropped 3 bases, with 9 bases sitting between them. CDR3 length: 14 residues. CDR1 is MNHEY and CDR2 is SMNVEV in the germline V gene (reference sequence). For the CDR3, the DNA is TGTGCCAGCAGTTTAACTAGAACAACAGATACGCAGTATTTT. Protein: CASSLTRTTDTQYF.

In DNA form, the CDR3 reads TGCACCAGCAGCCAAGAGGGCTCCCGGCCAGCGGGAGCTTACAATGAGCAGTTCTTC. It specifies CTSSQEGSRPAGAYNEQFF. The V call is TRBV1, the J call TRBJ2-1; the table's D call, TRBD2, was not checked against the DNA. TRBV1 is a pseudogene locus. The CDR3 totals 19 residues.

There are a few counts of this clone. The rearrangement uses TRBV15 and TRBJ1-2, with D unresolved. CDR3 length equals 12 residues. In germline, CDR1 is LNHNV, CDR2 YYDKDF (reference sequence). V was clipped by 0 bases and J by 5 bases, with 4 bases between them. The CDR3 region has the DNA TGTGCCACCAGCAGAGATCGGTATGGCTACACCTTC. Translation gives CATSRDRYGYTF. The full variable domain, rest sourced from reference TRBV15 and TRBJ1-2, is DAMVIQNPRYQVTQFGKPVTLSCSQTLNHNVMYWYQQKSSQAPKLLFHYYDKDFNNEADTPDNFQSRRPNTSFCFLDIRSPGLGDTAMYLCATSRDRYGYTFGSGTRLTVV.

The V call is TRBV7-3, the J call TRBJ2-1, with 7 positions matching TRBD2. Looked up from germline, CDR1 is SGHTA and CDR2 is FQGTGA. With V trimmed by 5 bases and J by 8 bases, 6 bases remained unmatched. This CDR3 comprises 13 residues. The CDR3 DNA sequence: TGTGCCAGCAGCCCCGGGGGGTGGGATGAGCAGTTCTTC. This translates into CASSPGGWDEQFF.

The rearrangement joins TRBV19 to TRBJ2-2; 10 nucleotides match TRBD1. This CDR3 region has 14 residues. CDR1 is LNHDA and CDR2 is SQIVND in the germline V gene (reference sequence). Trimming cost V 7 bases and J 6 bases; bases outside gene matches: 5. CDR3 DNA sequence: TGTGCCAGTAACCCAGGACAGGGGGCCGGGGAGCTGTTTTTT. As protein: CASNPGQGAGELFF.

The chain employs TRBV25-1 and TRBJ1-1, with D unresolved. Trimming took off 1 base at V and 10 bases at J, with 7 bases between the two ends. The CDR3 is 11 residues long. The germline CDR1 and CDR2 sequences are MGHDK and SYGVNS. CDR3 DNA: TGTGCCAGCAGTGAATTAGCGGGAGCTTTCTTT. This sequence encodes CASSELAGAFF.

This chain uses TRBV9 with TRBJ2-5, with 10 bases aligning to TRBD2. The CDR3 sequence is 15 residues long. The V gene's germline CDR1 is SGDLS and CDR2 YYNGEE. The V segment lost 2 bases and the J segment 2 bases; nucleotides outside the gene matches: 3. CDR3 in amino acids: CASSVGTSVQETQYF. The CDR3 DNA reads as TGTGCCAGCAGCGTCGGGACTAGCGTACAAGAGACCCAGTACTTC.

The chain combines TRBV18 with TRBJ2-3; tentatively, D is TRBD2 (6 bases). V lost 6 bases and J lost 1, with 11 bases in between. The length of the CDR3 is 14 residues. Germline V gene data show CDR1 as KGHSH and CDR2 as LQKENI. The CDR3 loop is CASSRLVGTDTQYF. For the CDR3, the DNA is TGTGCCAGCTCCCGACTAGTAGGCACAGATACGCAGTATTTT.